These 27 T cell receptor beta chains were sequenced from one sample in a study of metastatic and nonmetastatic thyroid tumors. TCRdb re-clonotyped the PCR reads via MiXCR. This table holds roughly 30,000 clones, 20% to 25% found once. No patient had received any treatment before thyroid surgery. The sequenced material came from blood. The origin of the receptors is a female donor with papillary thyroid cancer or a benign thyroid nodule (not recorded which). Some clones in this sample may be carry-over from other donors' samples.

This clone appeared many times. The CDR3 is CSARDIRGGAPDTQYF. The CDR3 bases are TGCAGTGCTAGAGATATAAGGGGGGGGGCCCCAGATACGCAGTATTTT. The chain recombines TRBV20-1 with TRBJ2-3, with a tentative D call TRBD2 (7 bases). The CDR3 covers 16 residues. V was clipped by 0 bases and J by 4 bases, with 17 bases between them. CDR1 is DFQATT, CDR2 SNEGSKA, per germline (reference sequence).

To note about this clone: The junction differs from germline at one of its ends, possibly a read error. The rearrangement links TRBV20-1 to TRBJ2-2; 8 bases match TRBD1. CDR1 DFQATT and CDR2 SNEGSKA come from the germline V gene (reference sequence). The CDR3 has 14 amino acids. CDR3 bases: TGCAGTGCCGCCTGGACAGGGCCTTCCGGGGAGCTGTTCTTT. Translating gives CSAAWTGPSGELFF.

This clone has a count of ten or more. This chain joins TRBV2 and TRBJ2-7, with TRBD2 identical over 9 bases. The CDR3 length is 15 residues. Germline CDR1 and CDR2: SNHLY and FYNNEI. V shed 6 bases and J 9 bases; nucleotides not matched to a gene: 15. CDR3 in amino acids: CASRDMGGGGPPQYF. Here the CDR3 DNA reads TGTGCCAGCAGGGATATGGGCGGGGGGGGTCCGCCGCAGTACTTC.

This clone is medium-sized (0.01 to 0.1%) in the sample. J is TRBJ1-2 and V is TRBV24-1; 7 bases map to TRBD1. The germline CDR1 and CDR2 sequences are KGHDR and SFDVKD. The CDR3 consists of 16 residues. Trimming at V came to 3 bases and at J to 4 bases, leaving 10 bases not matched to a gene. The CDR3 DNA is TGTGCCACCAGTGATGGGGGCGGACAGGCCTCCTATGGCTACACCTTC. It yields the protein CATSDGGGQASYGYTF.

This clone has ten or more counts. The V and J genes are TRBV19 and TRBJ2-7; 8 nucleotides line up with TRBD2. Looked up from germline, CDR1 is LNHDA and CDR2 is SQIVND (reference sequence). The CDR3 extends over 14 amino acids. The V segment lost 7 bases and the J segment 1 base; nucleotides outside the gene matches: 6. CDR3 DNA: TGTGCCAGTAAACTGAGCGGGAGTTCCTACGAGCAGTACTTC. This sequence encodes CASKLSGSSYEQYF.

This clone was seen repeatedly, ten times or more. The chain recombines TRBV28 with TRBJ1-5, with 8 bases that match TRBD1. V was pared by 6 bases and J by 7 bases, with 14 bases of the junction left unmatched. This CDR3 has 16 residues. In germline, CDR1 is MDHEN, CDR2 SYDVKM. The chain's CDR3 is CASSPPGTGNRQPQHF. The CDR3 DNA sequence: TGTGCCAGCAGCCCTCCCGGGACAGGCAACCGCCAGCCCCAGCATTTT.

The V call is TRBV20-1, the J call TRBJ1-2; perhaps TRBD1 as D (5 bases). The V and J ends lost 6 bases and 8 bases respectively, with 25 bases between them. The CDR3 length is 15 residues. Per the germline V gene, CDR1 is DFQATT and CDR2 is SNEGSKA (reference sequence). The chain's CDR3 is CSANRPAGPLGGYTF. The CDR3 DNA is TGCAGTGCCAACCGCCCCGCGGGGCCCCTGGGAGGCTACACCTTC.

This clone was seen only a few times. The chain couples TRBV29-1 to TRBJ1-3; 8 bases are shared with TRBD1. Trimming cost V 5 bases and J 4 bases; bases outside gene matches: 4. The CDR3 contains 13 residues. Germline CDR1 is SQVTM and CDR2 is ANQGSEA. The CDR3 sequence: CSVRQGTGNTIYF. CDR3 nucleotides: TGCAGCGTTCGACAGGGGACGGGAAACACCATATATTTT.

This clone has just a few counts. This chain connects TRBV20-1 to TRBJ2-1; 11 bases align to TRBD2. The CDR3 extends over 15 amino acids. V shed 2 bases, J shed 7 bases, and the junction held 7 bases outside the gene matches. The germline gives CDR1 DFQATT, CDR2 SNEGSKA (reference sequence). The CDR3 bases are TGCAGTGCTAGATTGGCTAGCGGGAGGTTAAATGAGCAGTTCTTC. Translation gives CSARLASGRLNEQFF.

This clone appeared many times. CDR3 protein: CASSPRTGINRLAGAKNIQYF. As DNA, the CDR3 is TGTGCCAGCAGCCCACGGACAGGCATTAATCGACTAGCGGGAGCCAAAAACATTCAGTACTTC. The chain is built from TRBV11-2 and TRBJ2-4; the match to TRBD2 covers 10 bases. The germline V gene has CDR1 SGHAT and CDR2 FQNNGV. This CDR3 contains 21 residues. V shed 5 bases, J shed 0 bases, and the junction held 19 bases outside the gene matches.

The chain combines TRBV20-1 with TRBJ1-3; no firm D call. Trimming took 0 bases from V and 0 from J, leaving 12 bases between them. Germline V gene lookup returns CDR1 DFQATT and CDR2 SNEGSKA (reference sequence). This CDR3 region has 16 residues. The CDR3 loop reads CSARDQIGSSGNTIYF. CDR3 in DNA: TGCAGTGCTAGAGATCAGATCGGGAGCTCTGGAAACACCATATATTTT.

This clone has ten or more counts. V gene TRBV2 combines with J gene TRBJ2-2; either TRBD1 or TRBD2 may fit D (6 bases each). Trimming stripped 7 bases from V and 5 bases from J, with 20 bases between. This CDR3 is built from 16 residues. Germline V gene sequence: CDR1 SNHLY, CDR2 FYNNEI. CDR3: CASITRGSRETGELFF. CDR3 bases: TGTGCCAGCATCACCAGGGGATCTCGGGAGACCGGGGAGCTGTTTTTT. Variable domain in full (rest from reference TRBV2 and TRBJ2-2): EPEVTQTPSHQVTQMGQEVILRCVPISNHLYFYWYRQILGQKVEFLVSFYNNEISEKSEIFDDQFSVERPDGSNFTLKIRSTKLEDSAMYFCASITRGSRETGELFFGEGSRLTVL.

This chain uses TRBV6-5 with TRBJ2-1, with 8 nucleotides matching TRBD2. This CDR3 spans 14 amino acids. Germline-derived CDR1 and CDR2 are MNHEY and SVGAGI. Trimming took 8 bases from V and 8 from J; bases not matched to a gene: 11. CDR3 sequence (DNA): TGTGCCAGCTGTTCTTGGCGGGAGGTTGATGAGCAGTTCTTC. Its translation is CASCSWREVDEQFF.

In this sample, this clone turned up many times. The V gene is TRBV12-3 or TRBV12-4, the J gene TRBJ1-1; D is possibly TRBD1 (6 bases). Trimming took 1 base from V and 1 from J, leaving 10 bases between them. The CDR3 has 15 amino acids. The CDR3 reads CASSLVGGTNTEAFF. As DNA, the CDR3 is TGTGCCAGCAGTTTAGTTGGGGGCACGAACACTGAAGCTTTCTTT.

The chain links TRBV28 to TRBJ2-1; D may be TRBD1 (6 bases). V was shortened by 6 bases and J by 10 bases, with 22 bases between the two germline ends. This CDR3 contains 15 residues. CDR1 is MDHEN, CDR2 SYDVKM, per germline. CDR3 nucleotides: TGTGCCAGCAGCCCTGCTGGACAGACAACACGGGAGCAGTTCTTC. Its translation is CASSPAGQTTREQFF.

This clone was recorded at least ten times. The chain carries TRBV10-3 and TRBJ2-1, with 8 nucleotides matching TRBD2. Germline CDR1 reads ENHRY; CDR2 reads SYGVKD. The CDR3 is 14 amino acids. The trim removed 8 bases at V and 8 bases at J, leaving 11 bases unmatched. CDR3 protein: CAIHSGLGADEQFF. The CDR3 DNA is TGTGCCATCCACTCGGGACTAGGGGCTGATGAGCAGTTCTTC.

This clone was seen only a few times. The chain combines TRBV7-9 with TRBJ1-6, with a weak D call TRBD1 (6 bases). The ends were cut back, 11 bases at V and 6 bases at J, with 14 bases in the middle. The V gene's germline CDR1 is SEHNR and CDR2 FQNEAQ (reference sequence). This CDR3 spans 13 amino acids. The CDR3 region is CALSQGGNSPLHF. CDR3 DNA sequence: TGTGCCCTCTCACAGGGTGGTAATTCACCCCTCCACTTT.

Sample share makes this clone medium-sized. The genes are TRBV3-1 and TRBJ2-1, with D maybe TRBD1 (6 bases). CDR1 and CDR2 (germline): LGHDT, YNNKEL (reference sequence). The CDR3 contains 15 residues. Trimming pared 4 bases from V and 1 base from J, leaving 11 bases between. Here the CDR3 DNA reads TGTGCCAGCAGCCCCTCCAGGGGATCCTACAATGAGCAGTTCTTC. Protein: CASSPSRGSYNEQFF.

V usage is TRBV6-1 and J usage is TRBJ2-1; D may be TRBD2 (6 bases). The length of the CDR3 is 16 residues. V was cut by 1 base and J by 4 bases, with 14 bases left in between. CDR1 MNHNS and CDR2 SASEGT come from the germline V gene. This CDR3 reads CASSEEVGRGYNEQFF. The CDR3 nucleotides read TGTGCCAGCAGTGAAGAGGTCGGGAGAGGTTACAATGAGCAGTTCTTC.

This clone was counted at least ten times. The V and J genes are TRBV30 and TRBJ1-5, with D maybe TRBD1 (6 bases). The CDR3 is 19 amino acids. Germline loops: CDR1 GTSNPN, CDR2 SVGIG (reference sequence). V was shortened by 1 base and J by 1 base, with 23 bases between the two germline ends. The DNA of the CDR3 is TGTGCCTGGAGTGAAGTTAGCGGGGGGCGCGGTTTAAGCAATCAGCCCCAGCATTTT. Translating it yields CAWSEVSGGRGLSNQPQHF.

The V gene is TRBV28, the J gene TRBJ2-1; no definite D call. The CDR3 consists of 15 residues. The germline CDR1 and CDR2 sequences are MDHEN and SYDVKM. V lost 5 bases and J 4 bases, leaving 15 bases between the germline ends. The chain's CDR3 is CASSGREAPYNEQFF. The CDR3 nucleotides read TGTGCCAGCAGTGGACGAGAGGCACCTTACAATGAGCAGTTCTTC.

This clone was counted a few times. The CDR3 region has the DNA TGCAGTGCTAGAGAGAAGGGGCAGGGGAGAGACGGACAGCCCCAGCATTTT. It translates to CSAREKGQGRDGQPQHF. The chain is built from TRBV20-1 and TRBJ1-5, with D possibly matching TRBD1 (6 bases). The CDR3 consists of 17 residues. V gave up 0 bases and J gave up 7 bases, with 22 bases separating them. CDR1 and CDR2 (germline): DFQATT, SNEGSKA (reference sequence).

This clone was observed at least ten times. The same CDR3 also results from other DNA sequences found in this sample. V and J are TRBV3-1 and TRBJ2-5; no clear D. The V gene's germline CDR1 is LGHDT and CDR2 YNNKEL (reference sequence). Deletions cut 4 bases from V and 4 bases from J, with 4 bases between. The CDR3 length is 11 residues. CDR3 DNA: TGTGCCAGCAGCCGGCGAGAGACCCAGTACTTC. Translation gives CASSRRETQYF.

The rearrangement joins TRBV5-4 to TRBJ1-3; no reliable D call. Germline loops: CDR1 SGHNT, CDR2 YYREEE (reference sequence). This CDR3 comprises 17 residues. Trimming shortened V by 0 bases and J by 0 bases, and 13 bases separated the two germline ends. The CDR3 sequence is CASSLGAGLVSGNTIYF. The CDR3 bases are TGTGCCAGCAGCTTGGGGGCAGGCCTCGTCTCTGGAAACACCATATATTTT.

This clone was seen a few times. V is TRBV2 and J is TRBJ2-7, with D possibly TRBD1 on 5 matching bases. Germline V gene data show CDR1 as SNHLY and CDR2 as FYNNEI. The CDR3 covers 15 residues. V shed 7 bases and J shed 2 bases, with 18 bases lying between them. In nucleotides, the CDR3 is TGTGCCAGCATGGGTTTTCAGGGATCCCCCTACGAGCAGTACTTC. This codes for CASMGFQGSPYEQYF.

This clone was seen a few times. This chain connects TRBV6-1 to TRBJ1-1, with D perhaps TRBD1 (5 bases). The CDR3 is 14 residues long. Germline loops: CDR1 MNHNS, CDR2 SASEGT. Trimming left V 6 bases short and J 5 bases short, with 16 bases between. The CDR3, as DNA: TGTGCCAGCAGCCCCGTTAGGGGAAAGACTGAAGCTTTCTTT. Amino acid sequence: CASSPVRGKTEAFF.

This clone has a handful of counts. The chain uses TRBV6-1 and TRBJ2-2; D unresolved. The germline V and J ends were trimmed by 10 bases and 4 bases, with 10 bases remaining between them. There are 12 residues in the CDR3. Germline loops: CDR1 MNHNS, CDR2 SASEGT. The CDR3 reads CATTVTTGELFF. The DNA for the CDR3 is TGTGCCACAACCGTGACCACCGGGGAGCTGTTTTTT.